The entry that follows covers one T cell receptor beta chain sequence. The antigen is not known. Carried by the TCR beta cDNA libraries were unique molecular identifiers. From around 1 to 9.1 million T cells, 450,000 to 550,000 cDNA molecules were obtained. TCRdb ran MiXCR on the PCR reads and lists one entry per CDR3 protein. The sample contains fewer than 850,000 distinct CDR3 sequences, 25% to 30% of which appear only once. CDR3 length: 15 amino acids. Germline V lookup: CDR1 MNHEY, CDR2 SVGAGI. The data originate from a study of post-analysis software for immune sequencing data. Study overall: Clinical courses comprised relapsing-remitting, secondary progressive and progressive-relapsing multiple sclerosis.

Study-wide findings and caveats: Comparison with controls showed significantly lower normalized Chao1 diversity in multiple sclerosis patients. Patients used about 5 TRBV segments, including TRBV5-6, TRBV5-1 and TRBV20-1, more often than controls. F measure showed strong co-clustering of same-batch samples.

Sequencing used blood. The chain recombines TRBV6-5 with TRBJ2-5; the D gene could be TRBD1 or TRBD2 (6 bases each). The J call may be in error: the DNA end matches TRBJ2-7 better. The TCR comes from a girl aged 5 to 17 with multiple sclerosis. The CDR3 DNA reads as TGTGCCAGCAGTCCTGGGACTTCCAGGGGCCTCGAGCAGTACTTC. It is translated as CASSPGTSRGLEQYF.